This T cell receptor (beta chain) was recovered during a study of cytomegalovirus exposure and HLA in healthy donors. This CDR3 region has 17 residues. The V gene lost 0 bases and the J gene lost 1 base, with 16 bases spanning the gap. Germline values: CDR1 SGDLS, CDR2 YYNGEE. The assay was immunoSEQ multiplex PCR, and TCRdb's table has in-frame clones only and misses some. The repertoire holds some 110,000 clones, with about 88% as singletons. The chain couples TRBV9 to TRBJ1-1, with D possibly being TRBD1 (5 bases). This TCR was recovered from a woman under 30 in good health and CMV-seropositive. Sequenced input: PBMCs. For the CDR3, the DNA is TGTGCCAGCAGCGTAGCTTCGGGGGGTGGCAGGAACACTGAAGCTTTCTTT. Translated: CASSVASGGGRNTEAFF.